Presented here are 30 T cell receptor beta chains from one specimen sequenced in a study of shared clonotypes between healthy human individuals (dated by TCRdb to between 2020 and 2021). Library prep was done by the immunoSEQ multiplex PCR assay. TCRdb mirrors the immuneACCESS table, restricted to in-frame sequences. Some clones are absent from its copies; in checked studies, under half trace to an unresolved V gene, and the reason for the others is unknown. This sample holds about 2.4 million clones; 93% were observed only once. Around 0.4% of the sample is taken by the ten largest. The specimen sequenced was naive CD4+ T cells from PBMCs. This specimen's cell subset or site label, interpreted: CD45RA+ positively selected. The receptors were gathered from a man between 18 and 35 years old in good health. Some clones in this sample may be carry-over from other donors' samples.

The V gene is TRBV5-1, the J gene TRBJ1-1; D gene uncertain. This CDR3 spans 14 amino acids. The V gene lost 1 base and the J gene lost 0 bases, with 7 bases spanning the gap. Germline CDR1 reads SGHRS; CDR2 reads YFSETQ. The CDR3 here is CASSLKSVNTEAFF. In nucleotides, the CDR3 is TGCGCCAGCAGCTTGAAGTCAGTGAACACTGAAGCTTTCTTT. The variable domain in full, completed from reference TRBV5-1 and TRBJ1-1, reads KAGVTQTPRYLIKTRGQQVTLSCSPISGHRSVSWYQQTPGQGLQFLFEYFSETQRNKGNFPGRFSGRQFSNSRSEMNVSTLELGDSALYLCASSLKSVNTEAFFGQGTRLTVV.

CDR3 in DNA: TGTGCCAGCAGCCGGACCCGGACTAGCGGGAGCTCGAGGTACAATGAGCAGTTCTTC. This gives the protein CASSRTRTSGSSRYNEQFF. The chain carries TRBV28 and TRBJ2-1, with 13 bases identical to TRBD2. CDR1 and CDR2 from the germline V gene are MDHEN and SYDVKM. V shed 6 bases, J shed 4 bases, and the junction held 15 bases outside the gene matches. The CDR3 runs to 19 residues.

This clone appeared once. The chain has TRBV20-1 and TRBJ2-4; D call uncertain. Germline V lookup: CDR1 DFQATT, CDR2 SNEGSKA (reference sequence). This CDR3 comprises 11 residues. V was clipped by 6 bases and J by 6 bases, with 9 bases between them. The CDR3 region is CSAGRTNIQYF. As DNA, the CDR3 is TGCAGTGCCGGCCGAACAAACATTCAGTACTTC.

This rearrangement joins TRBV19 to TRBJ2-7; D is unresolved. V was cut by 6 bases and J by 1 base, with 16 bases left in between. Per the germline V gene, CDR1 is LNHDA and CDR2 is SQIVND (reference sequence). The CDR3 has 15 residues. CDR3 DNA sequence: TGTGCCAGTAGCCGCCAGTCCGACGTGTCCTACGAGCAGTACTTC. It encodes CASSRQSDVSYEQYF.

This clone was observed a single time. The rearrangement joins TRBV7-8 to TRBJ2-1; 9 bases agree with TRBD2. The CDR3 is 15 amino acids. V lost 5 bases to trimming and J lost 4 bases; unmatched junction nucleotides: 6. The germline gives CDR1 SGHVS, CDR2 FQNEAQ. CDR3 sequence reads: CASSERTSGYNEQFF. The CDR3 nucleotides are TGTGCCAGCAGCGAAAGAACTAGCGGGTACAATGAGCAGTTCTTC.

This chain connects TRBV4-1 to TRBJ2-1, with TRBD2 matching over 11 bases. Losses at the gene ends were 5 bases for V and 3 bases for J; bases not matched to a gene: 6. From germline, CDR1 is MGHRA and CDR2 YSYEKL. The CDR3 has 16 residues. The CDR3 DNA sequence: TGCGCCAGCAGCAAGGGACTAGCGGACCTCTACAATGAGCAGTTCTTC. Its translation: CASSKGLADLYNEQFF.

On this clone: The identical CDR3 is also encoded by other nucleotide sequences in the sample. The chain joins TRBV7-2 to TRBJ2-7, with 7 bases fitting TRBD2. The CDR3 runs to 14 residues. The V segment lost 1 base and the J segment 6 bases; nucleotides outside the gene matches: 6. Germline V gene lookup returns CDR1 SGHTA and CDR2 FQGNSA. The CDR3 nucleotides read TGTGCCAGCAGCTTAGGGACTAGTGGGTCCGAGCAGTACTTC. Translated, it gives CASSLGTSGSEQYF.

Regarding this clone: Other DNA sequences of this sample code for an identical CDR3. This chain connects TRBV5-1 to TRBJ2-3, with 8 bases matching TRBD1. Germline loops: CDR1 SGHRS, CDR2 YFSETQ. V trimming: 5 bases; J trimming: 3 bases; junction bases outside the gene matches: 8. The CDR3 consists of 15 residues. The CDR3 here is CASSRDRGGTDTQYF. The CDR3 nucleotides are TGCGCCAGCAGTAGAGACAGGGGTGGGACAGATACGCAGTATTTT.

The chain carries TRBV6-5 and TRBJ1-5; 7 bases are shared with TRBD1. The V and J ends lost 5 bases and 4 bases, in that order; junction bases with no gene match: 8. Germline V gene data show CDR1 as MNHEY and CDR2 as SVGAGI. The CDR3 runs to 15 residues. The CDR3 loop reads CASSRLGQSNQPQHF. CDR3 nucleotide sequence: TGTGCCAGCAGTCGCCTGGGACAGTCGAATCAGCCCCAGCATTTT.

V and J are TRBV27 and TRBJ1-3; D is ambiguous. This CDR3 is 15 amino acids long. Trimming left V 6 bases short and J 0 bases short, with 12 bases between. Germline loops: CDR1 MNHEY, CDR2 SMNVEV (reference sequence). For the CDR3, the DNA is TGTGCCAGCAGGCCTTCCCCGGGCTCTGGAAACACCATATATTTT. Protein product: CASRPSPGSGNTIYF.

This chain uses TRBV7-9 with TRBJ1-2; 11 nucleotides match TRBD1. V was clipped by 5 bases and J by 6 bases; unmatched bases: 5. The germline V gene has CDR1 SEHNR and CDR2 FQNEAQ (reference sequence). CDR3 length: 14 residues. CDR3 bases: TGTGCCAGCAGCCCGGACAGGGGGCGGAATGGCTACACCTTC. Translation: CASSPDRGRNGYTF.

The chain links TRBV5-4 to TRBJ2-1; 10 bases fit TRBD1. This CDR3 spans 15 amino acids. V lost 5 bases to trimming and J lost 2 bases; unmatched junction nucleotides: 4. Germline lookup yields CDR1 SGHNT and CDR2 YYREEE (reference sequence). The CDR3 DNA reads as TGTGCCAGCAGTGAAGGACAGGGGGCCTACAATGAGCAGTTCTTC. The encoded protein is CASSEGQGAYNEQFF.

The rearrangement joins TRBV7-8 to TRBJ2-5; D gene uncertain. Germline-derived CDR1 and CDR2 are SGHVS and FQNEAQ. This CDR3 is 11 amino acids long. V lost 5 bases to trimming and J lost 7 bases, with 8 bases between them. Written as DNA, the CDR3 is TGTGCCAGCAGCCCGAGGTGGACCCAGTACTTC. Translation gives CASSPRWTQYF.

This rearrangement joins TRBV18 to TRBJ2-7; D is uncertain. Germline CDR1 KGHSH, CDR2 LQKENI. Trimming stripped 4 bases from V and 2 bases from J, with 12 bases between. This CDR3 spans 14 amino acids. The DNA for the CDR3 is TGTGCCAGCTCACGTAGCTCGGATACCTACGAGCAGTACTTC. Its translation: CASSRSSDTYEQYF. The full variable domain, its missing parts supplied by reference TRBV18 and TRBJ2-7, is NAGVMQNPRHLVRRRGQEARLRCSPMKGHSHVYWYRQLPEEGLKFMVYLQKENIIDESGMPKERFSAEFPKEGPSILRIQQVVRGDSAAYFCASSRSSDTYEQYFGPGTRLTVT.

The CDR3 sequence: CAWSVPRPSGNTIYF. The CDR3 DNA reads TGTGCCTGGAGTGTACCCCGGCCCTCTGGAAACACCATATATTTT. This rearrangement joins TRBV30 to TRBJ1-3; D remains ambiguous. The CDR3 has 15 amino acids. The germline V gene has CDR1 GTSNPN and CDR2 SVGIG (reference sequence). Trimming removed 0 bases at V and 0 bases at J, with 9 bases between.

The chain carries TRBV4-3 and TRBJ2-1; the D is unclear. The CDR3 runs 14 residues. Germline-derived CDR1 and CDR2 are LGHNA and YSLEER. V was cut by 1 base and J by 4 bases, with 8 bases left in between. CDR3 sequence (DNA): TGCGCCAGCAGCCAAGGACCAGAGTACAATGAGCAGTTCTTC. It encodes CASSQGPEYNEQFF.

This chain uses TRBV18 with TRBJ2-7; D is perhaps TRBD1 (6 bases). CDR1 is KGHSH, CDR2 LQKENI, per germline. V lost 3 bases, J lost 5 bases, and 17 bases lay in between. The CDR3 has 15 residues. CDR3 in DNA: TGTGCCAGCTCACCTTTGGGGGCCAGTTACGACGAGCAGTACTTC. Translation gives CASSPLGASYDEQYF.

The rearrangement uses TRBV6-1 and TRBJ2-7; 8 nucleotides line up with TRBD1. Looked up from germline, CDR1 is MNHNS and CDR2 is SASEGT. Trimming removed 5 bases from V and 0 bases from J; junction bases left unmatched: 3. CDR3 length: 14 amino acids. The CDR3 is CASSWTGSSYEQYF. In DNA, the CDR3 is TGTGCCAGCAGTTGGACAGGGAGCTCCTACGAGCAGTACTTC.

The chain uses TRBV15 and TRBJ2-7, with D possibly matching TRBD1 (6 bases). V shed 4 bases and J shed 6 bases, with 16 bases lying between them. Germline CDR1 LNHNV, CDR2 YYDKDF (reference sequence). This CDR3 has 14 amino acids. DNA of the CDR3: TGTGCCACCAGCACTCGGGACACCGGGCGCGAGCAGTACTTC. Encoded protein: CATSTRDTGREQYF.

The V gene is TRBV4-2, the J gene TRBJ1-1; D call uncertain. V shed 5 bases and J shed 5 bases, with 21 bases lying between them. The germline gives CDR1 LGHNA, CDR2 YNFKEQ. This CDR3 spans 16 amino acids. The CDR3: CASSLRSGLDKTEAFF. The CDR3 nucleotides read TGTGCCAGCAGCTTGCGAAGCGGACTCGATAAGACTGAAGCTTTCTTT.

This clone has a single count. This chain connects TRBV6-5 to TRBJ1-1, with a tentative D call TRBD1 (6 bases). This CDR3 has 13 amino acids. Trimming took 5 bases from V and 6 from J, leaving 13 bases between them. Per germline, CDR1 MNHEY and CDR2 SVGAGI. The CDR3 DNA reads TGTGCCAGCAGTCGGACAGCCAAGGCTGAAGCTTTCTTT. This translates into CASSRTAKAEAFF.

This chain uses TRBV28 with TRBJ1-3; D unresolved. Germline loops: CDR1 MDHEN, CDR2 SYDVKM. This CDR3 spans 15 amino acids. V lost 3 bases and J 0 bases, leaving 9 bases between the germline ends. The DNA for the CDR3 is TGTGCCAGCAGTTTCGTTAGAGACTCTGGAAACACCATATATTTT. It yields the protein CASSFVRDSGNTIYF. Full variable domain (remainder filled in from reference TRBV28 and TRBJ1-3): DVKVTQSSRYLVKRTGEKVFLECVQDMDHENMFWYRQDPGLGLRLIYFSYDVKMKEKGDIPEGYSVSREKKERFSLILESASTNQTSMYLCASSFVRDSGNTIYFGEGSWLTVV.

The chain carries TRBV7-6 and TRBJ2-2; TRBD1 agrees at 7 bases. Germline V gives CDR1 SGHVS, CDR2 FNYEAQ. The V and J ends lost 5 bases and 0 bases, in that order; junction bases with no gene match: 3. CDR3 size: 15 residues. The CDR3 reads CASSQQGTNTGELFF. DNA for the CDR3: TGTGCCAGCAGCCAACAGGGGACGAACACCGGGGAGCTGTTTTTT.

The V and J genes are TRBV11-3 and TRBJ2-5; D not resolved. CDR1 SGHNT and CDR2 YENEEA come from the germline V gene. The length of the CDR3 is 13 residues. The V gene lost 1 base and the J gene lost 2 bases, with 5 bases spanning the gap. In nucleotides, the CDR3 is TGTGCCAGCAGCTTAGTACAGCAAGAGACCCAGTACTTC. It yields the protein CASSLVQQETQYF.

The chain recombines TRBV4-1 with TRBJ2-5, with 10 positions matching TRBD1. The closer fit of TRBJ2-7 to the DNA end suggests the J call may be wrong. This CDR3 is 13 amino acids long. Germline V CDR1 and CDR2: MGHRA, YSYEKL. CDR3 loop: CASSRDRGYEQYF. Written as DNA, the CDR3 is TGCGCCAGCAGCCGGGACAGGGGCTACGAGCAGTACTTC.

The CDR3 nucleotides are TGTGCCAGCAGTTTTGTCTCGGCAGGGCCGAACACTGAAGCTTTCTTT. Protein sequence: CASSFVSAGPNTEAFF. The chain carries TRBV28 and TRBJ1-1, with D possibly being TRBD1 (5 bases). V was pared by 3 bases and J by 1 base, with 15 bases between. Germline CDR1 and CDR2: MDHEN and SYDVKM. The CDR3 sequence is 16 residues long.

The chain couples TRBV6-1 to TRBJ2-3, with D perhaps TRBD1 (5 bases). Germline CDR1 reads MNHNS; CDR2 reads SASEGT. Deletions cut 4 bases from V and 0 bases from J, with 11 bases between. CDR3 size: 15 residues. The chain's CDR3 is CASSGTAGSTDTQYF. The CDR3, as DNA: TGTGCCAGCAGTGGAACAGCAGGGAGCACAGATACGCAGTATTTT.

This clone was recorded once. This chain connects TRBV18 to TRBJ1-1; the match to TRBD1 covers 7 bases. This CDR3 spans 14 amino acids. The J segment lost 7 bases and the V segment lost 2 bases, leaving 7 bases of the junction unmatched. CDR1 is KGHSH and CDR2 is LQKENI in the germline V gene. CDR3 loop: CASSPGGGYDEAFF. The CDR3 nucleotides read TGTGCCAGCTCACCAGGAGGGGGCTATGATGAAGCTTTCTTT.

The CDR3 coding sequence is TGTGCCAGTAGCCGACAGGGGTCGGGCGGCTACACCTTC. This encodes CASSRQGSGGYTF. The V and J genes are TRBV19 and TRBJ1-2, with TRBD1 matching 8 bases. This CDR3 comprises 13 residues. V shed 6 bases, J shed 8 bases, and the junction held 8 bases outside the gene matches. Germline V gene lookup returns CDR1 LNHDA and CDR2 SQIVND (reference sequence).

V usage is TRBV6-1 and J usage is TRBJ2-7, with D perhaps TRBD1 (5 bases). CDR1 is MNHNS, CDR2 SASEGT, per germline. Trimming removed 3 bases from V and 7 bases from J, with 13 bases in between. The CDR3 sequence is 13 residues long. The CDR3 region is CASSEDTPREQYF. The CDR3 DNA reads TGTGCCAGCAGTGAGGACACGCCGCGGGAGCAGTACTTC.